This TCR beta chain comes out of a study of T cells in Graves' hyperthyroidism and ophthalmopathy. Amplified TCR beta CDR3 regions derived from RNA transcripts. First-round RT-PCR targeting the TCR CDR3 was performed with the HTBI primer set. From the multiplex PCR reads, TCRdb called clonotypes with MiXCR, one entry per CDR3 protein. There are 550,000 to 850,000 distinct CDR3 sequences in the sample; roughly 20% occur only once, and 16% lies in the top ten. A patient was excluded if there was uncontrolled infection, other autoimmune disease, pregnancy or lactation. PBMCs were derived from 9.5 to 10 ml fresh peripheral blood. This clonotype was detected only a few times. Trimming took 4 bases from V and 4 from J, leaving 11 bases between them. Germline CDR1 SGHAT, CDR2 FQNNGV. This CDR3 is built from 14 residues.

The source is a woman between 50 and 59 years old with Graves' hyperthyroidism that later progressed to Graves' ophthalmopathy. Sequenced: blood. The genes are TRBV11-2 and TRBJ2-1, with D perhaps matching TRBD1 (6 bases). CDR3 residues: CASSSNDRYNEQFF. The CDR3 region has the DNA TGTGCCAGCAGCTCCAACGACAGGTACAATGAGCAGTTCTTC.